These 28 T cell receptor beta chains share one sample of origin, sequenced in a study of shared clonotypes between healthy human individuals. The data were produced by immunoSEQ multiplex PCR, yet TCRdb's version contains in-frame clones alone and is incomplete. This sample has about 2 million clones, with roughly 94% found just once. The sequencing input was naive CD4+ T cells sorted from blood. Subset here: CD45RA+ positively selected. The origin of the receptors is a young man in good health.

On this clone: One junction end does not reproduce the germline sequence, and a read error may be involved. The rearrangement uses TRBV7-2 and TRBJ1-1, with D possibly being TRBD1 (5 bases). Per germline, CDR1 SGHTA and CDR2 FQGNSA. This CDR3 is 15 amino acids long. This CDR3 is CASSIATPGKNEAFF. The CDR3 region has the DNA TGTGCCAGCAGCATAGCGACCCCAGGGAAGAATGAAGCTTTCTTT.

The V and J genes are TRBV11-1 and TRBJ2-1; D unresolved. Trimming left V 8 bases short and J 2 bases short, with 16 bases between. Germline V gene data show CDR1 as SGHAT and CDR2 as FQDESV (reference sequence). The CDR3 is 15 amino acids. In DNA, the CDR3 is TGTGCCAGCGGCCCTGCATCGGCCCCCTACAATGAGCAGTTCTTC. This encodes CASGPASAPYNEQFF.

V usage is TRBV7-9 and J usage is TRBJ1-1, with D possibly TRBD1 on 5 matching bases. V lost 5 bases and J lost 6, with 19 bases in between. The CDR3 consists of 15 residues. Germline loops: CDR1 SEHNR, CDR2 FQNEAQ (reference sequence). The CDR3 nucleotides are TGTGCCAGCAGCATCGAGGGGACCTTACTCGCTGAAGCTTTCTTT. Its translation: CASSIEGTLLAEAFF.

For this clone: Other nucleotide sequences in the sample specify the same CDR3. This chain joins TRBV5-1 and TRBJ1-1; no reliable D call. Germline assignment: CDR1 SGHRS and CDR2 YFSETQ. V lost 0 bases and J lost 1, with 4 bases in between. CDR3 size: 13 residues. The CDR3 here is CASSLDSNTEAFF. CDR3 in DNA: TGCGCCAGCAGCTTGGATTCGAACACTGAAGCTTTCTTT. Full variable domain (missing parts from reference TRBV5-1 and TRBJ1-1): KAGVTQTPRYLIKTRGQQVTLSCSPISGHRSVSWYQQTPGQGLQFLFEYFSETQRNKGNFPGRFSGRQFSNSRSEMNVSTLELGDSALYLCASSLDSNTEAFFGQGTRLTVV.

The chain employs TRBV20-1 and TRBJ1-2; no firm D call. V was pared by 1 base and J by 8 bases, with 8 bases between. CDR1 is DFQATT and CDR2 is SNEGSKA in the germline V gene (reference sequence). This CDR3 contains 11 residues. The CDR3 spells CSARATMGYTF. The CDR3 nucleotides read TGCAGTGCTAGAGCCACTATGGGCTACACCTTC.

The chain carries TRBV15 and TRBJ2-7; a weak D match, TRBD2 (5 bases). Per germline, CDR1 LNHNV and CDR2 YYDKDF (reference sequence). Trimming took 0 bases from V and 12 from J, leaving 15 bases between them. There are 13 residues in the CDR3. The chain's CDR3 is CATSRDLSRLRYF. The CDR3 coding sequence is TGTGCCACCAGCAGAGATCTCTCACGACTACGGTACTTC.

This chain links TRBV6-1 with TRBJ1-5, with TRBD1 matching over 9 bases. This CDR3 has 15 residues. CDR1 MNHNS and CDR2 SASEGT come from the germline V gene. V trimming: 8 bases; J trimming: 7 bases; junction bases outside the gene matches: 12. The DNA for the CDR3 is TGTGCCAGCGGAAATAACAGGGGGCGCGGGCAGCCCCAGCATTTT. Encoded protein: CASGNNRGRGQPQHF.

The CDR3 DNA reads TGTGCCAGCAGCTCCCTCGGGGTGAACATTCAGTACTTC. It yields the protein CASSSLGVNIQYF. This chain connects TRBV11-2 to TRBJ2-4, with D perhaps matching TRBD2 (5 bases). Germline-derived CDR1 and CDR2 are SGHAT and FQNNGV. The ends were cut back, 4 bases at V and 7 bases at J, with 11 bases in the middle. The CDR3 has 13 amino acids.

This clone is a singleton in its sample. V is TRBV30 and J is TRBJ1-3; TRBD1 might be the D (6 bases). Per the germline V gene, CDR1 is GTSNPN and CDR2 is SVGIG (reference sequence). This CDR3 comprises 13 residues. V lost 2 bases to trimming and J lost 7 bases, with 12 bases between them. CDR3 nucleotides: TGTGCCTGGAGTTCAACAGGGAGTAACACCATATATTTT. Translation gives CAWSSTGSNTIYF. Full variable domain (rest looked up from reference TRBV30 and TRBJ1-3): SQTIHQWPATLVQPVGSPLSLECTVEGTSNPNLYWYRQAAGRGLQLLFYSVGIGQISSEVPQNLSASRPQDRQFILSSKKLLLSDSGFYLCAWSSTGSNTIYFGEGSWLTVV.

The chain couples TRBV7-2 to TRBJ2-2; 8 nucleotides match TRBD1. The V segment lost 5 bases and the J segment 1 base; nucleotides outside the gene matches: 12. Germline CDR1 reads SGHTA; CDR2 reads FQGNSA. This CDR3 is built from 18 residues. CDR3 coding DNA: TGTGCCAGCAGCGCGAGCCCTGGGACAGGCATGAACACCGGGGAGCTGTTTTTT. It codes for CASSASPGTGMNTGELFF.

This sequence joins TRBV2 and TRBJ2-5, with D uncertain. CDR3 length equals 11 residues. Germline V lookup: CDR1 SNHLY, CDR2 FYNNEI. V was shortened by 2 bases and J by 5 bases, with 3 bases between the two germline ends. In DNA, the CDR3 is TGTGCCAGCAGTGAAATGGAGACCCAGTACTTC. Translation gives CASSEMETQYF.

The CDR3 coding sequence is TGTGCCAGCAGCTTAAAGGGGACAGGGGGCGGCACAGATACGCAGTATTTT. Translated, it gives CASSLKGTGGGTDTQYF. This rearrangement joins TRBV7-3 to TRBJ2-3, with TRBD1 matching 12 bases. The junction had 3 bases not matched to a gene; V was cut back by 1 base and J by 1 base. The CDR3 covers 17 residues. Germline V gene data show CDR1 as SGHTA and CDR2 as FQGTGA.

V gene TRBV4-1 combines with J gene TRBJ2-5; the D gene is possibly TRBD1 (5 bases). With 5 bases removed from V and 5 bases from J, the gap between germline ends came to 12 bases. This CDR3 spans 13 amino acids. Per germline, CDR1 MGHRA and CDR2 YSYEKL. The CDR3 region is CASSKGIAETQYF. As DNA, the CDR3 is TGCGCCAGCAGCAAGGGGATCGCGGAGACCCAGTACTTC.

The chain carries TRBV4-1 and TRBJ1-4; 9 nucleotides line up with TRBD1. Looked up from germline, CDR1 is MGHRA and CDR2 is YSYEKL. The CDR3 sequence is 14 residues long. The V segment lost 5 bases and the J segment 8 bases; nucleotides outside the gene matches: 6. This chain's CDR3 is CASSKTGGNEKLFF. The DNA of the CDR3 is TGCGCCAGCAGCAAGACAGGGGGTAACGAAAAACTGTTTTTT.

This chain uses TRBV4-1 with TRBJ1-4; no clear D. The V end was cut by 4 bases, the J end by 8 bases, with 11 bases between. CDR1 is MGHRA and CDR2 is YSYEKL in the germline V gene. The CDR3 is made up of 13 amino acids. This CDR3 is CASSPLHGEKLFF. The CDR3 DNA reads as TGCGCCAGCAGCCCGCTGCATGGAGAAAAACTGTTTTTT.

The genes are TRBV30 and TRBJ1-6, with D unclear. CDR1 GTSNPN and CDR2 SVGIG come from the germline V gene (reference sequence). The CDR3 covers 14 residues. Trimming pared 2 bases from V and 5 bases from J, leaving 10 bases between. The CDR3 region is CAWSFLIDNSPLHF. The DNA for the CDR3 is TGTGCCTGGAGTTTCTTGATTGATAATTCACCCCTCCACTTT.

This sequence joins TRBV5-1 and TRBJ2-1; 11 bases are a match to TRBD2. The CDR3 extends over 16 amino acids. Germline-derived CDR1 and CDR2 are SGHRS and YFSETQ. V lost 4 bases, J lost 6 bases, and 9 bases stayed unmatched. The CDR3 region has the DNA TGCGCCAGCAGCCCGGCCGGACTAGCGGGTATCAATGAGCAGTTCTTC. It codes for CASSPAGLAGINEQFF. The variable domain in full, completed from reference TRBV5-1 and TRBJ2-1, reads KAGVTQTPRYLIKTRGQQVTLSCSPISGHRSVSWYQQTPGQGLQFLFEYFSETQRNKGNFPGRFSGRQFSNSRSEMNVSTLELGDSALYLCASSPAGLAGINEQFFGPGTRLTVL.

The chain is built from TRBV5-6 and TRBJ2-7; D may be TRBD1 or TRBD2 (7 bases each). The germline V and J ends were trimmed by 2 bases and 4 bases, with 19 bases remaining between them. CDR3 length: 16 residues. CDR1 is SGHDT, CDR2 YYEEEE, per germline. DNA for the CDR3: TGTGCCAGCAGCTTAACTGGCAGGGGGGGACGTTACGAGCAGTACTTC. It encodes CASSLTGRGGRYEQYF.

This sequence joins TRBV7-9 and TRBJ2-1; D could derive from TRBD1 or TRBD2 (6 bases each). This CDR3 contains 14 residues. Deletions cut 3 bases from V and 6 bases from J, with 12 bases between. Germline values: CDR1 SEHNR, CDR2 FQNEAQ (reference sequence). CDR3 sequence: CASSLVRGGNEQFF. The CDR3 nucleotides are TGTGCCAGCAGCTTGGTCAGGGGAGGCAATGAGCAGTTCTTC. Together with reference TRBV7-9 and TRBJ2-1, the CDR3 gives the full variable domain: DTGVSQNPRHKITKRGQNVTFRCDPISEHNRLYWYRQTLGQGPEFLTYFQNEAQLEKSRLLSDRFSAERPKGSFSTLEIQRTEQGDSAMYLCASSLVRGGNEQFFGPGTRLTVL.

This chain links TRBV7-2 with TRBJ1-5; no clear D gene. Looked up from germline, CDR1 is SGHTA and CDR2 is FQGNSA. CDR3 length: 13 amino acids. Deletions cut 5 bases from V and 7 bases from J, with 12 bases between. CDR3 in DNA: TGTGCCAGCAGCCCGACCTCCATCCAGCCCCAGCATTTT. This codes for CASSPTSIQPQHF.

The V and J genes are TRBV30 and TRBJ1-4; 7 bases align to TRBD1. The J segment lost 4 bases and the V segment lost 1 base, leaving 9 bases of the junction unmatched. The CDR3 runs 16 residues. The germline V gene encodes CDR1 GTSNPN and CDR2 SVGIG (reference sequence). The CDR3 DNA follows: TGTGCCTGGAGTGGGCGGGGAGGGACAGTTAATGAAAAACTGTTTTTT. Translation: CAWSGRGGTVNEKLFF.

The V gene is TRBV15, the J gene TRBJ1-4, with a possible D match to TRBD1 (5 bases). This CDR3 contains 15 residues. V was cut by 0 bases and J by 7 bases, with 12 bases left in between. The germline gives CDR1 LNHNV, CDR2 YYDKDF (reference sequence). For the CDR3, the DNA is TGTGCCACCAGCAGAGATCAGGTGGGGGGTGAAAAACTGTTTTTT. It specifies CATSRDQVGGEKLFF.

The chain combines TRBV5-1 with TRBJ1-4, with D hard to call. The V end lost 4 bases, the J end lost 6 bases, and 16 bases lay between the germline ends. Germline CDR1 is SGHRS and CDR2 is YFSETQ. The length of the CDR3 is 15 residues. The CDR3 sequence: CASSHRGGKDEKLFF. The CDR3 coding sequence is TGCGCCAGCAGCCACAGAGGAGGGAAAGATGAAAAACTGTTTTTT.

On this clone: Different DNA sequences within this sample yield the same CDR3. The chain joins TRBV5-1 to TRBJ2-5; D remains ambiguous. The CDR3 is 12 amino acids. Germline CDR1 is SGHRS and CDR2 is YFSETQ. The V gene lost 4 bases and the J gene lost 1 base, with 5 bases spanning the gap. CDR3 residues: CASSLIQETQYF. The DNA of the CDR3 is TGCGCCAGCAGCCTAATCCAAGAGACCCAGTACTTC.

With regard to this clone: Additional DNA sequences in this sample encode the identical CDR3. The V and J genes are TRBV18 and TRBJ1-2; D perhaps matches TRBD1 (5 bases). The ends were cut back, 5 bases at V and 4 bases at J, with 11 bases in the middle. This CDR3 comprises 13 residues. CDR1 and CDR2 from the germline V gene are KGHSH and LQKENI. The CDR3 DNA reads as TGTGCCAGCTCAATGGGGCAGGGCTATGGCTACACCTTC. Amino acid sequence: CASSMGQGYGYTF.

This chain joins TRBV10-1 and TRBJ1-5, with a possible D match to TRBD1 (6 bases). Trimming left V 5 bases short and J 2 bases short, with 7 bases between. Per germline, CDR1 WNHNN and CDR2 SYGVQD (reference sequence). CDR3 size: 13 residues. The CDR3 protein is CASSRQGNQPQHF. DNA of the CDR3: TGCGCCAGCAGTCGACAGGGCAATCAGCCCCAGCATTTT.

This chain links TRBV5-4 with TRBJ2-4; no clear D. Trimming left V 4 bases short and J 5 bases short, with 22 bases between. The CDR3 sequence is 17 residues long. Germline CDR1 is SGHNT and CDR2 is YYREEE (reference sequence). The CDR3 region has the DNA TGTGCCAGCAGCCCCAAGACGCCGGGTGGCGCTCAAAACATTCAGTACTTC. This encodes CASSPKTPGGAQNIQYF.

This chain joins TRBV5-6 and TRBJ2-3, with 12 bases matching TRBD2. J gave up 6 bases and V 5 bases, and 13 bases lay outside the gene matches. This CDR3 has 17 amino acids. Germline V lookup: CDR1 SGHDT, CDR2 YYEEEE. The CDR3 protein is CASRRLAGGLFRDTQYF. The DNA of the CDR3 is TGTGCCAGCAGGCGTCTAGCGGGGGGGCTGTTCCGGGATACGCAGTATTTT.